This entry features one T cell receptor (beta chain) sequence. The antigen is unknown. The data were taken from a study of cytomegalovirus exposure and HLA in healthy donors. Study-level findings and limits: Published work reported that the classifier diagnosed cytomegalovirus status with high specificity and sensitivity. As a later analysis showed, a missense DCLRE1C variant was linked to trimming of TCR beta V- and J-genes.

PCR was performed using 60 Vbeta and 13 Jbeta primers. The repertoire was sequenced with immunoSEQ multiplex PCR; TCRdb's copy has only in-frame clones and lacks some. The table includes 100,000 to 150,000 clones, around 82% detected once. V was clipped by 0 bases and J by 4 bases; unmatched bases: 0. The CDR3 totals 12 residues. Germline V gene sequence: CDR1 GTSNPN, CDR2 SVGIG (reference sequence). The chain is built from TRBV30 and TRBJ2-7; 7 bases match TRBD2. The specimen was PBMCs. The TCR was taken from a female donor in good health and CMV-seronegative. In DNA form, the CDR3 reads TGTGCCTGGAGTGTCGGGGGGTACGAGCAGTACTTC. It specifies CAWSVGGYEQYF.